A single sample is the source of the 21 T cell receptor beta chains below, sequenced in a study of monozygotic twins with cystic fibrosis. Measured with immunoSEQ multiplex PCR; TCRdb has only the in-frame clones, and not every one. This table holds about 9,600 clones, around 90% found once. The source material was blood. These receptors originate from a boy aged 2 to 10 with cystic fibrosis.

The gene calls are TRBV6-1 and TRBJ2-7; D perhaps matches TRBD1 (5 bases). This CDR3 comprises 15 residues. Germline CDR1 MNHNS, CDR2 SASEGT. Trimming removed 3 bases at V and 3 bases at J, with 15 bases between. The CDR3 spells CASSDPHAGRYEQYF. The CDR3 nucleotides are TGTGCCAGCAGTGATCCCCATGCAGGGCGCTACGAGCAGTACTTC.

In this sample, this clone turned up a few times. The V and J genes are TRBV2 and TRBJ1-1; D is unclear. Germline V lookup: CDR1 SNHLY, CDR2 FYNNEI. V gave up 1 base and J gave up 3 bases, with 3 bases separating them. This CDR3 spans 12 amino acids. The chain's CDR3 is CASSEGHTEAFF. The CDR3 DNA sequence: TGTGCCAGCAGTGAAGGTCACACTGAAGCTTTCTTT.

The chain carries TRBV9 and TRBJ1-4; 7 positions agree with TRBD1. Germline CDR1 and CDR2: SGDLS and YYNGEE. This CDR3 has 16 residues. Trimming removed 4 bases from V and 0 bases from J; junction bases left unmatched: 6. The CDR3: CASSLGQDPTNEKLFF. The DNA for the CDR3 is TGTGCCAGCAGCTTAGGACAGGACCCAACTAATGAAAAACTGTTTTTT.

In DNA form, the CDR3 reads TGTGCCAGCAGCGCAGGGGTTGGAAACACCATATATTTT. Translation: CASSAGVGNTIYF. V is TRBV5-6 and J is TRBJ1-3, with a possible D match to TRBD1 (6 bases). Trimming took off 4 bases at V and 3 bases at J, with 8 bases between the two ends. This CDR3 region has 13 residues. Germline CDR1 is SGHDT and CDR2 is YYEEEE.

The J gene is TRBJ1-5, the V gene TRBV2, with 7 nucleotides matching TRBD1. V dropped 6 bases and J dropped 3; count of bases not matched to a gene: 8. Germline loops: CDR1 SNHLY, CDR2 FYNNEI. The CDR3 consists of 15 residues. The DNA for the CDR3 is TGTGCCAGCAGAGACAGGGCGGGAGTCAATCAGCCCCAGCATTTT. Its protein product is CASRDRAGVNQPQHF. The full variable domain, rest sourced from reference TRBV2 and TRBJ1-5, is EPEVTQTPSHQVTQMGQEVILRCVPISNHLYFYWYRQILGQKVEFLVSFYNNEISEKSEIFDDQFSVERPDGSNFTLKIRSTKLEDSAMYFCASRDRAGVNQPQHFGDGTRLSIL.

The V and J genes are TRBV29-1 and TRBJ2-5, with D tentatively TRBD1 (6 bases). CDR3 length: 13 amino acids. V lost 7 bases, J lost 3 bases, and 15 bases lay in between. Looked up from germline, CDR1 is SQVTM and CDR2 is ANQGSEA. Here the CDR3 reads CSARDKKKETQYF. In DNA, the CDR3 is TGCAGCGCTCGGGACAAGAAAAAAGAGACCCAGTACTTC.

The chain is built from TRBV19 and TRBJ2-2, with 10 positions matching TRBD2. The CDR3 is 14 residues long. The germline CDR1 and CDR2 sequences are LNHDA and SQIVND (reference sequence). The ends lost 10 bases at V and 4 bases at J; junction bases unmatched: 6. In nucleotides, the CDR3 is TGTGCCACACGTTTAGCGGGGGGCACCGGGGAGCTGTTTTTT. Translation: CATRLAGGTGELFF.

For the CDR3, the DNA is TGCGCCAGCAGCCAATGGATAGCGGATTACACAGATACGCAGTATTTT. As protein: CASSQWIADYTDTQYF. This chain connects TRBV5-1 to TRBJ2-3, with D maybe TRBD2 (6 bases). Looked up from germline, CDR1 is SGHRS and CDR2 is YFSETQ. The CDR3 is made up of 16 amino acids. V was cut by 4 bases and J by 2 bases, with 17 bases left in between.

V is TRBV2 and J is TRBJ2-7; D ambiguous. There are 12 residues in the CDR3. V was pared by 8 bases and J by 3 bases, with 11 bases between. Per the germline V gene, CDR1 is SNHLY and CDR2 is FYNNEI. Written as DNA, the CDR3 is TGTGCCAGCGGAGAGTCTTACTACGAGCAGTACGTC. Its protein is CASGESYYEQYV.

The chain has TRBV5-1 and TRBJ2-7, with TRBD1 matching 7 bases. V shed 2 bases, J shed 5 bases, and the junction held 7 bases outside the gene matches. This CDR3 region has 14 residues. Germline V gene data show CDR1 as SGHRS and CDR2 as YFSETQ. The CDR3 here is CASSFPQGNNEQYF. The CDR3, as DNA: TGCGCCAGCAGCTTCCCACAGGGGAATAACGAGCAGTACTTC. The full variable domain, in which reference TRBV5-1 and TRBJ2-7 provide the parts outside the CDR3, is KAGVTQTPRYLIKTRGQQVTLSCSPISGHRSVSWYQQTPGQGLQFLFEYFSETQRNKGNFPGRFSGRQFSNSRSEMNVSTLELGDSALYLCASSFPQGNNEQYFGPGTRLTVT.

The V and J genes are TRBV5-6 and TRBJ1-3; unclear D gene. This CDR3 is 14 amino acids long. Per the germline V gene, CDR1 is SGHDT and CDR2 is YYEEEE. Trimming stripped 0 bases from V and 0 bases from J, with 4 bases between. CDR3 protein: CASSLGGSGNTIYF. CDR3 nucleotide sequence: TGTGCCAGCAGCTTGGGGGGCTCTGGAAACACCATATATTTT.

This chain joins TRBV6-5 and TRBJ1-6; no clear D. CDR1 is MNHEY, CDR2 SVGAGI, per germline. The length of the CDR3 is 13 residues. Trimming pared 6 bases from V and 8 bases from J, leaving 11 bases between. CDR3 sequence (DNA): TGTGCCAGCAGGGGTATGGACTATTCACCCCTCCACTTT. Translated: CASRGMDYSPLHF.

The chain has TRBV5-6 and TRBJ2-7; 8 nucleotides align to TRBD1. The CDR3 consists of 14 residues. The V and J ends lost 4 bases and 1 base, in that order; junction bases with no gene match: 4. The germline CDR1 and CDR2 sequences are SGHDT and YYEEEE. The CDR3 is CASSQGTGSYEQYF. CDR3 DNA sequence: TGTGCCAGCAGCCAGGGGACAGGTTCCTACGAGCAGTACTTC.

J is TRBJ2-3 and V is TRBV19; TRBD1 agrees at 7 bases. From germline, CDR1 is LNHDA and CDR2 SQIVND (reference sequence). With 6 bases clipped from V and 3 bases from J, the junction kept 9 bases outside the gene matches. The CDR3 runs to 15 residues. The CDR3 coding sequence is TGTGCCAGTAGGGACGGACAGGCAGGGACAGATACGCAGTATTTT. It encodes CASRDGQAGTDTQYF.

The chain recombines TRBV19 with TRBJ1-5, with 9 bases aligning to TRBD1. Germline V gene sequence: CDR1 LNHDA, CDR2 SQIVND (reference sequence). The trim removed 6 bases at V and 4 bases at J, leaving 10 bases unmatched. The CDR3 has 16 residues. CDR3 DNA sequence: TGTGCCAGTAGCAGGGACAGGGCGAATGGGAATCAGCCCCAGCATTTT. Translated, it gives CASSRDRANGNQPQHF.

The chain joins TRBV7-9 to TRBJ1-4; no clear D. The CDR3 consists of 16 residues. V gave up 5 bases and J gave up 0 bases, with 13 bases separating them. CDR1 SEHNR and CDR2 FQNEAQ come from the germline V gene (reference sequence). The CDR3 nucleotides are TGTGCCAGCAGCCGAGGAGGCACTTCAACTAATGAAAAACTGTTTTTT. Translation gives CASSRGGTSTNEKLFF.

V gene TRBV6-1 combines with J gene TRBJ2-7; D unresolved. The CDR3 covers 15 residues. V lost 4 bases and J lost 5, with 18 bases in between. Germline CDR1 is MNHNS and CDR2 is SASEGT. The CDR3 region has the DNA TGTGCCAGCAGTGGGTGGCTATCAACCGCGAACGAGCAGTACGTC. The encoded protein is CASSGWLSTANEQYV.

The chain combines TRBV6-5 with TRBJ2-1; TRBD1 might be the D (5 bases). Trimming left V 5 bases short and J 7 bases short, with 9 bases between. The CDR3 extends over 12 amino acids. Germline CDR1 MNHEY, CDR2 SVGAGI. The CDR3: CASSRQLNEQFF. In DNA, the CDR3 is TGTGCCAGCAGTCGACAGCTTAATGAGCAGTTCTTC.

The rearrangement joins TRBV4-1 to TRBJ1-3, with TRBD1 matching 7 bases. J was trimmed by 0 bases and V by 3 bases; bases with no gene match: 8. Germline CDR1 MGHRA, CDR2 YSYEKL. The CDR3 loop spans 17 amino acids. The chain's CDR3 is CASSHVGQALSGNTIYF. In nucleotides, the CDR3 is TGCGCCAGCAGCCACGTCGGACAGGCCCTCTCTGGAAACACCATATATTTT.

The genes are TRBV5-1 and TRBJ1-1, with D unresolved. This CDR3 has 17 amino acids. Trimming stripped 0 bases from V and 6 bases from J, with 21 bases between. CDR1 and CDR2 from the germline V gene are SGHRS and YFSETQ. The CDR3 bases are TGCGCCAGCAGCTTGGGTGTACGTGGGGTCGGTGGCGCTGAAGCTTTCTTT. Amino acid sequence: CASSLGVRGVGGAEAFF.

V usage is TRBV30 and J usage is TRBJ2-7; 8 bases match TRBD1. Unmatched junction bases numbered 5, after V lost 2 bases and J lost 2 bases. The germline V gene has CDR1 GTSNPN and CDR2 SVGIG (reference sequence). The CDR3 is 14 amino acids. This chain's CDR3 is CAWSLGQGPYEQYF. The DNA of the CDR3 is TGTGCCTGGAGTCTAGGACAGGGCCCCTACGAGCAGTACTTC.